Included here is one T cell receptor beta chain sequence, with context. Its target is not known. This sample was taken from a study of lymphopenia after photon versus proton radiotherapy. The ends were cut back, 2 bases at V and 5 bases at J, with 12 bases in the middle. The CDR3 spans 14 residues. Germline assignment: CDR1 MNHEY and CDR2 SMNVEV (reference sequence). The assay was immunoSEQ multiplex PCR, and TCRdb's table has in-frame clones only and misses some. The repertoire holds about 65,000 clones, with more than 75% as singletons. Study results and limitations: In patients who died, overall survival fell as post-nadir TCR diversity dropped more. Survival link was tested only in deceased patients; proton benefit remains a possibility. Relative stability marked proton patients; photon patients lost diversity and naive cells. After lymphocyte nadir, photon-treated repertoires showed oligoclonal expansion, especially CD8+ Temra.

This TCR derives from an elderly man with esophageal cancer. The J gene is TRBJ2-5, the V gene TRBV27, with D possibly being TRBD2 (5 bases). The sequenced sample was peripheral blood, obtained from a patient treated with proton-based radiotherapy. The CDR3 loop is CASSLRASTETQYF. The CDR3 nucleotides read TGTGCCAGCAGTTTAAGGGCTAGCACCGAGACCCAGTACTTC.